The 3 T cell receptor beta chains below come from one sample, sequenced in a study of blood T cell repertoires in COVID-19 (dated by TCRdb to the early 2020s). Libraries were prepared through the immunoSEQ multiplex PCR assay. TCRdb holds this immuneACCESS table with in-frame rearrangements only. Some clones are missing; in checked studies, unresolved V genes explain under half, and the rest has no known cause. Counted in this sample were about 80,000 clones; 60% to 75% of them appeared once. Together, the top ten hold about 5.7% of the sample. Sequenced: peripheral blood. These receptors came from a man in his forties or fifties with active or convalescent COVID-19.

The gene calls are TRBV6-6 and TRBJ2-5, with D possibly matching TRBD1 (5 bases). CDR1 MNHNY and CDR2 SVGAGI come from the germline V gene (reference sequence). Trimming removed 2 bases from V and 4 bases from J, with 5 bases in between. The CDR3 covers 12 residues. CDR3 nucleotide sequence: TGTGCCAGCAGTTACAGGGGAGAGACCCAGTACTTC. Translating gives CASSYRGETQYF.

The rearrangement uses TRBV9 and TRBJ2-3; 9 nucleotides agree with TRBD2. The junction had 8 bases not matched to a gene; V was cut back by 4 bases and J by 2 bases. The length of the CDR3 is 16 residues. Germline V gene data show CDR1 as SGDLS and CDR2 as YYNGEE. Here the CDR3 DNA reads TGTGCCAGCAGCCCACGGGCGGGGGGGTACACAGATACGCAGTATTTT. Its translation: CASSPRAGGYTDTQYF.

The rearrangement joins TRBV18 to TRBJ2-2; 14 bases agree with TRBD2. There are 17 residues in the CDR3. Unmatched junction bases numbered 2, after V lost 5 bases and J lost 0 bases. The germline CDR1 and CDR2 sequences are KGHSH and LQKENI. CDR3: CASSTTSGGANTGELFF. Written as DNA, the CDR3 is TGTGCCAGCTCAACGACTAGCGGGGGGGCGAACACCGGGGAGCTGTTTTTT.